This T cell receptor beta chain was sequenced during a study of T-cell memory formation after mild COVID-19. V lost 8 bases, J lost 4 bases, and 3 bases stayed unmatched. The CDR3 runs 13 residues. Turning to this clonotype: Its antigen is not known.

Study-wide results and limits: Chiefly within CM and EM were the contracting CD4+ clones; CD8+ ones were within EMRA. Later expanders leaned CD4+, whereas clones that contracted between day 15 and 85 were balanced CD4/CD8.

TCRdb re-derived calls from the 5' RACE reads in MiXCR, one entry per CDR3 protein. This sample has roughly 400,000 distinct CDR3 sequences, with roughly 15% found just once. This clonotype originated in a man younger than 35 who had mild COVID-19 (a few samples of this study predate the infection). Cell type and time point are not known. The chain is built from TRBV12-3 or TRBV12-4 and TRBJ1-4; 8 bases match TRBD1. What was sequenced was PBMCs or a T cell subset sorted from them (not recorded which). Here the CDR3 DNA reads TGTGCCAGCGCGGGACAGGTTAATGAAAAACTGTTTTTT. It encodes CASAGQVNEKLFF.